One and the same sample provided the 18 T cell receptor beta chains below, sequenced in a study of cytomegalovirus exposure and HLA in healthy donors. 13 Jbeta primers and 60 Vbeta primers were used for the PCR. Assay used: immunoSEQ multiplex PCR; TCRdb lists only in-frame clones, some missing. The sample includes fewer than 200,000 clones, about 80% of them seen just once. Sequencing input: PBMCs. These receptors were taken from a young man in good health and CMV-seropositive.

V gene TRBV10-3 combines with J gene TRBJ2-2, with 11 bases matching TRBD2. Germline V CDR1 and CDR2: ENHRY, SYGVKD. V gave up 0 bases and J gave up 1 base; unmatched junction bases: 7. The length of the CDR3 is 19 residues. For the CDR3, the DNA is TGTGCCATCAGTGAGTCGAACCCTAGCGGGGGGATGAACACCGGGGAGCTGTTTTTT. It specifies CAISESNPSGGMNTGELFF.

The V call is TRBV27, the J call TRBJ1-4; the D gene is possibly TRBD1 (5 bases). This CDR3 spans 15 amino acids. Germline V lookup: CDR1 MNHEY, CDR2 SMNVEV (reference sequence). V was pared by 7 bases and J by 8 bases, with 20 bases between. In DNA, the CDR3 is TGTGCCAGCACCCTTACGGGAGGGACTGACGAAAAACTGTTTTTT. It specifies CASTLTGGTDEKLFF.

The chain has TRBV29-1 and TRBJ1-5; no reliable D call. Germline V gene data show CDR1 as SQVTM and CDR2 as ANQGSEA. The CDR3 spans 12 residues. Trimming left V 4 bases short and J 4 bases short, with 8 bases between. The CDR3 bases are TGCAGCGTTGCTGAGTCAAATCAGCCCCAGCATTTT. It encodes CSVAESNQPQHF.

This chain links TRBV25-1 with TRBJ2-7; D gene ambiguous. CDR3 size: 11 residues. V was clipped by 8 bases and J by 1 base, with 6 bases between them. The germline CDR1 and CDR2 sequences are MGHDK and SYGVNS. CDR3 in DNA: TGTGCCAGCGGCCTTTCCTACGAGCAGTACTTC. Its translation: CASGLSYEQYF.

This chain connects TRBV18 to TRBJ2-5; 12 bases are shared with TRBD2. Germline trimming cut 8 bases from V and 1 base from J; bases unmatched to any gene: 5. The CDR3 is 15 residues long. CDR1 is KGHSH and CDR2 is LQKENI in the germline V gene. The CDR3 DNA follows: TGTGCCAGCACCGGACTAGCGGGACTCCAAGAGACCCAGTACTTC. Its translation is CASTGLAGLQETQYF.

The chain links TRBV13 to TRBJ2-1; 7 nucleotides agree with TRBD2. The CDR3 is made up of 16 amino acids. The germline V gene has CDR1 PRHDT and CDR2 FYEKMQ (reference sequence). The junction had 15 bases not matched to a gene; V was cut back by 5 bases and J by 8 bases. The CDR3 sequence: CASSPYGLDIGDEQFF. CDR3 DNA sequence: TGTGCCAGCAGCCCGTACGGACTAGACATCGGCGATGAGCAGTTCTTC.

V and J are TRBV30 and TRBJ2-2; a weak D match, TRBD1 (6 bases). CDR1 is GTSNPN, CDR2 SVGIG, per germline (reference sequence). The V and J ends lost 6 bases and 0 bases respectively, with 11 bases between them. The CDR3 is 14 residues long. The CDR3 loop is CACLRDTNTGELFF. CDR3 nucleotides: TGTGCCTGTCTTAGGGACACGAACACCGGGGAGCTGTTTTTT.

The gene calls are TRBV29-1 and TRBJ2-5; a weak D match, TRBD1 (6 bases). Germline lookup yields CDR1 SQVTM and CDR2 ANQGSEA. The ends were cut back, 7 bases at V and 6 bases at J, with 18 bases in the middle. CDR3 length: 13 amino acids. CDR3 sequence (DNA): TGCAGCGCCTGGGACATAACCCGGCAGACCCAGTACTTC. It codes for CSAWDITRQTQYF.

CDR3 sequence reads: CASSLALTGELFF. As DNA, the CDR3 is TGTGCCAGCAGCTTAGCCCTCACCGGGGAGCTGTTTTTT. The chain is built from TRBV7-2 and TRBJ2-2; D call uncertain. Germline V lookup: CDR1 SGHTA, CDR2 FQGNSA. Trimming left V 0 bases short and J 4 bases short, with 3 bases between. The CDR3 contains 13 residues.

V usage is TRBV30 and J usage is TRBJ1-4, with 9 nucleotides matching TRBD1. The length of the CDR3 is 15 residues. Germline loops: CDR1 GTSNPN, CDR2 SVGIG (reference sequence). With V trimmed by 5 bases and J by 7 bases, 11 bases remained unmatched. The CDR3 is CAWATTDRGGEKLFF. CDR3 DNA sequence: TGTGCCTGGGCCACGACTGACAGGGGGGGTGAAAAACTGTTTTTT.

This sequence joins TRBV29-1 and TRBJ1-1; TRBD1 is a possible D gene (6 bases). The CDR3 runs to 12 residues. Germline loops: CDR1 SQVTM, CDR2 ANQGSEA. V lost 8 bases and J 0 bases, leaving 10 bases between the germline ends. CDR3 region: CSCGQLNTEAFF. CDR3 nucleotide sequence: TGCAGCTGTGGACAGTTGAACACTGAAGCTTTCTTT.

This sequence joins TRBV14 and TRBJ2-2; D unclear. The germline gives CDR1 SGHDN, CDR2 FVKESK. The CDR3 loop spans 13 amino acids. V gave up 0 bases and J gave up 7 bases, with 6 bases separating them. CDR3 sequence: CASSQDRVGELFF. In nucleotides, the CDR3 is TGTGCCAGCAGCCAAGATCGGGTCGGGGAGCTGTTTTTT.

This rearrangement joins TRBV6-5 to TRBJ2-2, with a possible D match to TRBD2 (6 bases). The V end was cut by 0 bases, the J end by 6 bases, with 14 bases between. The CDR3 is made up of 16 amino acids. Looked up from germline, CDR1 is MNHEY and CDR2 is SVGAGI. This CDR3 reads CASSYSGGVGAGELFF. Written as DNA, the CDR3 is TGTGCCAGCAGTTACTCCGGGGGTGTGGGAGCCGGGGAGCTGTTTTTT.

Here the CDR3 reads CASSIRDRKVKHF. CDR3 coding DNA: TGTGCCAGTAGTATAAGGGACAGGAAGGTTAAGCATTTT. This chain links TRBV19 with TRBJ1-5; 8 bases line up with TRBD1. The trim removed 2 bases at V and 14 bases at J, leaving 8 bases unmatched. Looked up from germline, CDR1 is LNHDA and CDR2 is SQIVND (reference sequence). This CDR3 is built from 13 residues.

This rearrangement joins TRBV30 to TRBJ1-3; 9 nucleotides agree with TRBD1. Germline V gene data show CDR1 as GTSNPN and CDR2 as SVGIG (reference sequence). The V and J ends lost 3 bases and 0 bases, in that order; junction bases with no gene match: 6. The CDR3 is 16 residues long. The CDR3 spells CAWRVQGAPSGNTIYF. The DNA for the CDR3 is TGTGCCTGGAGGGTACAGGGGGCCCCCTCTGGAAACACCATATATTTT.

This chain links TRBV29-1 with TRBJ2-2; D is undetermined. Looked up from germline, CDR1 is SQVTM and CDR2 is ANQGSEA. The V and J ends lost 4 bases and 3 bases respectively, with 12 bases between them. This CDR3 comprises 14 residues. CDR3 in DNA: TGCAGCGTTGTAGATTTCTCGGACACCGGGGAGCTGTTTTTT. Translating it yields CSVVDFSDTGELFF.

This sequence joins TRBV7-8 and TRBJ2-7, with D uncertain. The V and J ends lost 4 bases and 0 bases respectively, with 7 bases between them. The CDR3 runs 13 residues. Looked up from germline, CDR1 is SGHVS and CDR2 is FQNEAQ. Here the CDR3 reads CASSSVSSYEQYF. The CDR3 DNA sequence: TGTGCCAGCAGCTCTGTTAGCTCCTACGAGCAGTACTTC.

The rearrangement links TRBV7-2 to TRBJ2-1; 8 bases are shared with TRBD2. The CDR3 spans 14 residues. With 5 bases clipped from V and 8 bases from J, the junction kept 8 bases outside the gene matches. Germline CDR1 SGHTA, CDR2 FQGNSA. In DNA, the CDR3 is TGTGCCAGCAGCGAGACGGGGGGGATTTATGAGCAGTTCTTC. Protein: CASSETGGIYEQFF. Supplemented by reference TRBV7-2 and TRBJ2-1, the full variable domain reads GAGVSQSPSNKVTEKGKDVELRCDPISGHTALYWYRQSLGQGLEFLIYFQGNSAPDKSGLPSDRFSAERTGGSVSTLTIQRTQQEDSAVYLCASSETGGIYEQFFGPGTRLTVL.